These 32 T cell receptor beta chains were sequenced from one sample in a study of T cell changes during pregnancy in multiple sclerosis. Profiling relied on immunoSEQ multiplex PCR, and the TCRdb table lists in-frame clones only, not all of them. The data show 65,000 to 80,000 clones, with 80% to 95% seen just once and roughly 0.94% held by the top ten. Source: peripheral blood, taken in the first trimester of pregnancy. The source of these receptors is a female donor with multiple sclerosis, enrolled in a pregnancy study.

The DNA for the CDR3 is TGTGCCAGCAGCGCAATAGACAGGGATGAGCAGTACTTC. This encodes CASSAIDRDEQYF. The J gene is TRBJ2-5, the V gene TRBV9; 7 nucleotides agree with TRBD1. Germline V gene data show CDR1 as SGDLS and CDR2 as YYNGEE. J lost 11 bases, V lost 3 bases, and 10 bases had no gene match. The CDR3 contains 13 residues. The complete variable domain, with remaining parts taken from reference TRBV9 and TRBJ2-5, reads DSGVTQTPKHLITATGQRVTLRCSPRSGDLSVYWYQQSLDQGLQFLIQYYNGEERAKGNILERFSAQQFPDLHSELNLSSLELGDSALYFCASSAIDRDEQYFGPGTRLLVL.

The chain carries TRBV6-6 and TRBJ2-1, with D possibly matching TRBD2 (5 bases). This CDR3 contains 14 residues. Trimming cost V 0 bases and J 6 bases, with 9 bases left between them. Germline CDR1 MNHNY, CDR2 SVGAGI (reference sequence). In nucleotides, the CDR3 is TGTGCCAGCAGTTACTCAGAGGGCTCCAATGAGCAGTTCTTC. This codes for CASSYSEGSNEQFF.

V usage is TRBV7-3 and J usage is TRBJ2-1; D not resolved. This CDR3 contains 16 residues. Trimming cost V 1 base and J 0 bases, with 10 bases left between them. The germline gives CDR1 SGHTA, CDR2 FQGTGA. The CDR3 here is CASSLNGLSSYNEQFF. The CDR3 bases are TGTGCCAGCAGCTTAAACGGTCTTAGCTCCTACAATGAGCAGTTCTTC.

V is TRBV7-6 and J is TRBJ2-3; 11 nucleotides agree with TRBD2. The junction had 8 bases not matched to a gene; V was cut back by 4 bases and J by 2 bases. CDR1 is SGHVS, CDR2 FNYEAQ, per germline. This CDR3 is 17 amino acids long. The CDR3 is CASSYRLAGTHTDTQYF. For the CDR3, the DNA is TGTGCCAGCAGCTATAGACTAGCGGGGACTCACACAGATACGCAGTATTTT.

The J gene is TRBJ1-2, the V gene TRBV2, with D unresolved. The CDR3 is 11 residues long. V gave up 5 bases and J gave up 4 bases, with 5 bases separating them. Germline CDR1 reads SNHLY; CDR2 reads FYNNEI. Written as DNA, the CDR3 is TGTGCCAGCAGTCAGTCCTATGGCTACACCTTC. Residues: CASSQSYGYTF.

This chain links TRBV11-2 with TRBJ2-7; possibly TRBD2 for D (6 bases). Per germline, CDR1 SGHAT and CDR2 FQNNGV. The CDR3 covers 13 residues. Trimming shortened V by 6 bases and J by 2 bases, and 11 bases separated the two germline ends. The CDR3 DNA sequence: TGTGCCAGCAGGGGGGGACGAGCCTACGAGCAGTACTTC. This sequence encodes CASRGGRAYEQYF.

This sequence joins TRBV5-4 and TRBJ1-2; 8 bases line up with TRBD1. The CDR3 covers 13 residues. J gave up 6 bases and V 4 bases, and 5 bases lay outside the gene matches. Germline CDR1 and CDR2: SGHNT and YYREEE (reference sequence). The CDR3 sequence is CASSVQGGDGYTF. The CDR3 coding sequence is TGTGCCAGCAGCGTACAGGGGGGGGATGGCTACACCTTC.

The chain uses TRBV27 and TRBJ2-3; D may be TRBD1 (5 bases). In germline, CDR1 is MNHEY, CDR2 SMNVEV (reference sequence). V gave up 2 bases and J gave up 7 bases, with 10 bases separating them. The CDR3 runs 13 residues. CDR3 nucleotides: TGTGCCAGCAGTTTAAAGGACACTTATACGCAGTATTTT. Its translation: CASSLKDTYTQYF.

The chain uses TRBV4-1 and TRBJ1-5; maybe TRBD1 (6 bases). The CDR3 is 16 residues long. Germline V CDR1 and CDR2: MGHRA, YSYEKL. The V gene lost 5 bases and the J gene lost 1 base, with 15 bases spanning the gap. The CDR3 spells CASSSTGKGSNQPQHF. CDR3 sequence (DNA): TGCGCCAGCAGCTCAACAGGGAAGGGAAGCAATCAGCCCCAGCATTTT.

This chain uses TRBV6-1 with TRBJ1-1; 7 nucleotides match TRBD1. CDR1 is MNHNS and CDR2 is SASEGT in the germline V gene. This CDR3 comprises 15 residues. The V gene end was trimmed by 6 bases and the J gene end by 0 bases; junction bases not matched to a gene: 7. CDR3 residues: CASRLDRAMNTEAFF. The CDR3 bases are TGTGCCAGCAGGCTCGACAGGGCAATGAACACTGAAGCTTTCTTT.

The V gene is TRBV28, the J gene TRBJ2-7; 7 bases fit TRBD1. V trimming: 5 bases; J trimming: 4 bases; junction bases outside the gene matches: 8. This CDR3 has 14 amino acids. Per germline, CDR1 MDHEN and CDR2 SYDVKM. The CDR3 spells CASSKGQVAYEQYF. As DNA, the CDR3 is TGTGCCAGCAGTAAAGGACAGGTTGCGTACGAGCAGTACTTC.

The chain employs TRBV7-6 and TRBJ2-1, with TRBD2 matching over 9 bases. The trim removed 1 base at V and 4 bases at J, leaving 8 bases unmatched. Germline V gene data show CDR1 as SGHVS and CDR2 as FNYEAQ. This CDR3 spans 17 amino acids. The CDR3 sequence: CASSLVGGLALYNEQFF. CDR3 nucleotides: TGTGCCAGCAGCTTAGTAGGGGGACTAGCACTTTACAATGAGCAGTTCTTC.

The V call is TRBV19, the J call TRBJ1-2, with 8 bases fitting TRBD1. With V trimmed by 4 bases and J by 4 bases, 8 bases remained unmatched. This CDR3 comprises 15 residues. Germline CDR1 and CDR2: LNHDA and SQIVND (reference sequence). The CDR3 is CASSTAGGLSYGYTF. The CDR3 DNA reads TGTGCCAGTAGTACGGCAGGGGGCCTATCCTATGGCTACACCTTC.

The chain links TRBV2 to TRBJ1-5; tentatively, D is TRBD1 (5 bases). Trimming left V 3 bases short and J 0 bases short, with 9 bases between. This CDR3 has 15 amino acids. In germline, CDR1 is SNHLY, CDR2 FYNNEI. CDR3 sequence: CASSEKGYSNQPQHF. CDR3 bases: TGTGCCAGCAGTGAGAAGGGGTATAGCAATCAGCCCCAGCATTTT.

V usage is TRBV28 and J usage is TRBJ2-4, with D maybe TRBD2 (5 bases). Per the germline V gene, CDR1 is MDHEN and CDR2 is SYDVKM. The CDR3 spans 16 residues. V shed 5 bases and J shed 3 bases, with 17 bases lying between them. Here the CDR3 reads CASSTDRGHVKNIQYF. DNA for the CDR3: TGTGCCAGCAGTACAGACCGCGGGCATGTCAAAAACATTCAGTACTTC.

The rearrangement links TRBV20-1 to TRBJ1-2; D possibly corresponds to TRBD1 (5 bases). Trimming shortened V by 5 bases and J by 4 bases, and 8 bases separated the two germline ends. This CDR3 has 11 residues. Germline V gives CDR1 DFQATT, CDR2 SNEGSKA (reference sequence). CDR3 nucleotides: TGCAGTGCTCGTGACAGCTATGGCTACACCTTC. It codes for CSARDSYGYTF.

The rearrangement joins TRBV6-1 to TRBJ2-2; no definite D call. The CDR3 is 11 amino acids. In germline, CDR1 is MNHNS, CDR2 SASEGT. V lost 7 bases and J 7 bases, leaving 7 bases between the germline ends. The CDR3 region is CASTAIGELFF. In DNA form, the CDR3 reads TGTGCCAGCACAGCGATCGGGGAGCTGTTTTTT.

CDR3 amino acids: CASSPRTSGSTGWSSYNEQFF. CDR3 in DNA: TGTGCCAGCAGCCCCCGGACTAGCGGGAGTACAGGGTGGAGCTCCTACAATGAGCAGTTCTTC. The chain carries TRBV14 and TRBJ2-1; 13 nucleotides match TRBD2. The germline V gene encodes CDR1 SGHDN and CDR2 FVKESK. The CDR3 spans 21 residues. The ends lost 4 bases at V and 0 bases at J; junction bases unmatched: 15.

V is TRBV7-9 and J is TRBJ2-7, with 9 bases aligning to TRBD2. Germline V gene sequence: CDR1 SEHNR, CDR2 FQNEAQ (reference sequence). The CDR3 consists of 13 residues. The V gene end was trimmed by 7 bases and the J gene end by 5 bases; junction bases not matched to a gene: 6. In DNA form, the CDR3 reads TGTGCCAGCACCGGGACTAGCATCCACGAGCAGTACTTC. This translates into CASTGTSIHEQYF.

The chain combines TRBV7-7 with TRBJ1-1; D remains unclear. CDR1 is SSHAT and CDR2 is FNYEAQ in the germline V gene (reference sequence). This CDR3 is built from 13 residues. V lost 2 bases and J lost 6, with 10 bases in between. CDR3 nucleotide sequence: TGTGCCAGCAGCTTATTTGACGGGGCTGAAGCTTTCTTT. Translating it yields CASSLFDGAEAFF. Looking up the rest from reference TRBV7-7 and TRBJ1-1 gives the full variable domain: GAGVSQSPRYKVTKRGQDVTLRCDPISSHATLYWYQQALGQGPEFLTYFNYEAQPDKSGLPSDRFSAERPEGSISTLTIQRTEQRDSAMYRCASSLFDGAEAFFGQGTRLTVV.

This sequence joins TRBV28 and TRBJ2-4; the D is unclear. The CDR3 is made up of 14 amino acids. Germline V gene sequence: CDR1 MDHEN, CDR2 SYDVKM. Trimming left V 6 bases short and J 1 base short, with 10 bases between. CDR3 residues: CASRVPAAKNIQYF. CDR3 nucleotide sequence: TGTGCCAGCAGAGTCCCAGCGGCCAAAAACATTCAGTACTTC.

The DNA of the CDR3 is TGTGCCAGCAGCTTAGCCCAAACAGGGCTCCATGAGCAGTTCTTC. It specifies CASSLAQTGLHEQFF. The gene calls are TRBV11-2 and TRBJ2-1; D is perhaps TRBD1 (6 bases). The CDR3 length is 15 residues. The germline V gene has CDR1 SGHAT and CDR2 FQNNGV. The V end lost 1 base, the J end lost 8 bases, and 15 bases lay between the germline ends.

This rearrangement joins TRBV7-2 to TRBJ1-5; possibly TRBD1 for D (5 bases). Germline loops: CDR1 SGHTA, CDR2 FQGNSA. This CDR3 is built from 15 residues. With 1 base removed from V and 2 bases from J, the gap between germline ends came to 9 bases. The CDR3 is CASSLDVGGNQPQHF. CDR3 in DNA: TGTGCCAGCAGCTTAGACGTAGGGGGCAATCAGCCCCAGCATTTT.

The rearrangement joins TRBV18 to TRBJ2-7; tentatively, D is TRBD1 (6 bases). The CDR3 is made up of 20 amino acids. In germline, CDR1 is KGHSH, CDR2 LQKENI. The germline V and J ends were trimmed by 0 bases and 3 bases, with 27 bases remaining between them. The chain's CDR3 is CASSPPLQGRGTKGLYEQYF. CDR3 DNA: TGTGCCAGCTCACCACCGCTACAGGGTAGGGGAACCAAAGGGCTCTACGAGCAGTACTTC.

V usage is TRBV7-2 and J usage is TRBJ2-7; D is perhaps TRBD2 (7 bases). Germline CDR1 SGHTA, CDR2 FQGNSA. Trimming shortened V by 1 base and J by 2 bases, and 12 bases separated the two germline ends. The CDR3 has 15 residues. The CDR3 sequence: CASSLGGGAAYEQYF. CDR3 sequence (DNA): TGTGCCAGCAGCTTAGGAGGGGGGGCGGCCTACGAGCAGTACTTC.

The gene calls are TRBV7-9 and TRBJ2-7; D may be TRBD1 (5 bases). Germline lookup yields CDR1 SEHNR and CDR2 FQNEAQ (reference sequence). Trimming pared 8 bases from V and 5 bases from J, leaving 13 bases between. There are 12 residues in the CDR3. The CDR3 protein is CASAGHKDEQYF. CDR3 bases: TGTGCCAGCGCAGGGCATAAAGACGAGCAGTACTTC. The complete variable domain, with remaining parts taken from reference TRBV7-9 and TRBJ2-7, reads DTGVSQNPRHKITKRGQNVTFRCDPISEHNRLYWYRQTLGQGPEFLTYFQNEAQLEKSRLLSDRFSAERPKGSFSTLEIQRTEQGDSAMYLCASAGHKDEQYFGPGTRLTVT.

The V and J genes are TRBV12-5 and TRBJ2-7, with no clear D. Germline V gene lookup returns CDR1 LGHNT and CDR2 FRNRAP. V was trimmed by 3 bases and J by 6 bases, leaving 6 bases between them. The CDR3 covers 11 residues. CDR3 sequence: CASGFSREQYF. CDR3 in DNA: TGTGCTAGTGGTTTTTCTCGCGAGCAGTACTTC.

This clone showed up just once. The chain links TRBV15 to TRBJ2-5; D possibly corresponds to TRBD2 (5 bases). Germline V CDR1 and CDR2: LNHNV, YYDKDF (reference sequence). Trimming removed 0 bases from V and 5 bases from J, with 10 bases in between. The CDR3 sequence is 14 residues long. CDR3 sequence reads: CATSRDLAGETQYF. In DNA form, the CDR3 reads TGTGCCACCAGCAGAGACCTAGCCGGGGAGACCCAGTACTTC.

The chain couples TRBV30 to TRBJ1-5; D remains unclear. V was cut by 4 bases and J by 6 bases, with 10 bases left in between. The germline gives CDR1 GTSNPN, CDR2 SVGIG (reference sequence). The length of the CDR3 is 12 residues. CDR3 loop: CAWNRGLQPQHF. The CDR3 DNA follows: TGTGCCTGGAACCGGGGTCTTCAGCCCCAGCATTTT. Using reference TRBV30 and TRBJ1-5 for the parts outside the CDR3, the full variable domain is SQTIHQWPATLVQPVGSPLSLECTVEGTSNPNLYWYRQAAGRGLQLLFYSVGIGQISSEVPQNLSASRPQDRQFILSSKKLLLSDSGFYLCAWNRGLQPQHFGDGTRLSIL.

The chain combines TRBV19 with TRBJ1-6, with TRBD1 identical over 8 bases. The CDR3 sequence is 16 residues long. From germline, CDR1 is LNHDA and CDR2 SQIVND (reference sequence). J lost 4 bases, V lost 0 bases, and 2 bases had no gene match. DNA for the CDR3: TGTGCCAGTAGTATAGACCGGGACAGGTATAATTCACCCCTCCACTTT. Amino acids: CASSIDRDRYNSPLHF.

This clone was seen a handful of times. The chain links TRBV7-2 to TRBJ1-1; TRBD1 might be the D (5 bases). The CDR3 totals 13 residues. With 5 bases removed from V and 4 bases from J, the gap between germline ends came to 11 bases. CDR1 and CDR2 from the germline V gene are SGHTA and FQGNSA. The CDR3 loop reads CASSPGGFTEAFF. The CDR3 nucleotides are TGTGCCAGCAGCCCCGGGGGGTTCACTGAAGCTTTCTTT.

The gene calls are TRBV6-6 and TRBJ2-7; tentative D call: TRBD1 (5 bases). Germline lookup yields CDR1 MNHNY and CDR2 SVGAGI (reference sequence). The V end was cut by 6 bases, the J end by 7 bases, with 19 bases between. The CDR3 is 14 amino acids. This CDR3 is CASRKSQDSREQYF. CDR3 sequence (DNA): TGTGCCAGCAGGAAATCACAGGATTCCCGGGAGCAGTACTTC.